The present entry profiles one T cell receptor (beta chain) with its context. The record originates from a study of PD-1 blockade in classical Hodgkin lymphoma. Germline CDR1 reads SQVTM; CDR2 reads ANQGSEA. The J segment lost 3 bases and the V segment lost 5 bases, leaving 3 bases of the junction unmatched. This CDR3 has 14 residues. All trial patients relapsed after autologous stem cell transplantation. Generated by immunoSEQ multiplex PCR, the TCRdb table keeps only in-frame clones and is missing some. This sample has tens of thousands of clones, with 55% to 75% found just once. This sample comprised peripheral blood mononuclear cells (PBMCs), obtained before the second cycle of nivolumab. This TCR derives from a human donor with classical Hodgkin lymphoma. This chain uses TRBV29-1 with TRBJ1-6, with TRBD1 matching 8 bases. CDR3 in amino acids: CSVSDRGYNSPLHF. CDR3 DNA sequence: TGCAGCGTTTCAGACAGGGGCTATAATTCACCCCTCCACTTT.